This TCR beta chain was sequenced during a study of T cell repertoires in aging, cancer and after chemotherapy (dated by TCRdb to the late 2010s). With respect to the entire study: The donors fell into six age groups ranging from 30 or younger to 70 or older, and each group had at least three individuals. In the solid tumor group, the paired samples taken before and after chemotherapy came from brain tumor (glioblastoma) patients given temozolomide-based therapy. Roughly 10 million TCR reads were contained in the full dataset. To look at immunoaging and at how T cells reconstitute after chemotherapy, the study profiled TCR beta repertoires in peripheral blood from both healthy donors and cancer patients. A cohort of over 200 cancer patients (94 with hematological and approximately 120 with solid cancers) was assembled, and roughly 98 healthy donors were included as a reference group.

This clonotype has only a few counts. Its antigen specificity is not known. No qualities accompany the bases; no much larger clone lies one base away. The paper's findings and limits, for the study overall: In healthy donors, the decline in TCR diversity with age was mainly due to loss of richness, whereas in cancer patients loss of evenness also played a role. The authors noted that the repertoire data do not allow conclusions about immunological memory after chemotherapy. Compared with age-matched healthy donors, untreated patients with either hematological or solid cancers had significantly lower TCR diversity in the blood along with higher clonality. In both cancer cohorts, the median generation probability rose over the chemotherapy interval, which suggests that the repertoire was reconstituted through rebound thymic output.

Rearranged TRB sequences spanning V, D and J segments were amplified by multiplex touch-down PCR using a mixed TRB-A/B primer pool. Illumina adapters and sample indices were attached to the amplicons in two consecutive PCR reactions using Phusion HS II polymerase. Amplicons were gel-purified using the NucleoSpin Gel and PCR Clean-up kit and were subsequently checked with Qubit and an Agilent 2100 Bioanalyzer. Sequencing of libraries was carried out on an Illumina MiSeq in 600-cycle, single-indexed, paired-end runs. The authors' pipeline ran thus. TRB sequences were processed with MiXCR versions 2.12 and 3.0.5. Each unique CDR3 nucleotide sequence was counted as one clone, and only productive sequences with at least two reads were retained. The repertoire metrics were Shannon diversity, evenness, clonality (calculated as one minus evenness), and diversity profiles parameterized by alpha from 0 to 5. The IGoR algorithm was used to calculate generation probabilities of clones in the paired pre- and post-chemotherapy samples. TCRdb handled the public reads itself, with Q25 trimming in fastp and clone calling in MiXCR, and kept productive beta chains. Each CDR3 protein appears once, grouped with its most common genes and DNA. The V and J calls follow TCRdb's processing rather than the paper's. The sample table holds some 4,000 distinct CDR3 sequences, of which around 38% were seen once. Around 60% of the sample is taken by the ten largest.

Genomic DNA extracted from peripheral blood, rather than sorted cells or RNA, was used as the source for amplification of TCR beta rearrangements. The junction shows trimming of 3 bases on V and 3 bases on J, and the gene matches do not reach 1 base of it. CDR1 and CDR2 (MDHEN, SYDVKM) derive from the germline V gene. There are 14 amino acids in the CDR3, from cysteine to phenylalanine inclusive. Only CDR3 DNA remains: 42 bases, in frame from the first base. The V and J genes are TRBV28 and TRBJ1-4; 7 central nucleotides agree with TRBD1. Material for sequencing was blood. The sequence came from a human donor with a solid tumor. In nucleotides, the sequence is TGTGCCAGCAGTTTTGGGACAGCTAATGAAAAACTGTTTTTT. It codes for CASSFGTANEKLFF.